The sample holds one count of the clone carrying this T cell receptor (beta chain). Antigen: not known. The CDR3 extends over 15 amino acids. The ends lost 3 bases at V and 4 bases at J; junction bases unmatched: 1. Per the germline V gene, CDR1 is LGHNA and CDR2 is YSLEER. This entry belongs to a study of OX40 agonist ivuxolimab in advanced cancers. Across the study: The patients received agonistic anti-OX40 (CD134) antibody ivuxolimab. Therapy given before enrollment (anti-PD-1, anti-PD-L1 or anti-CTLA-4) was allowed, and 35% to 45% had some.

Study results and limitations: On average, CD8+ T cells showed a greater number of expanded clones than CD4+. Researchers did not determine the expanded peripheral T cells' antigen specificity.

Here immunoSEQ multiplex PCR was the method, and the copy in TCRdb shows in-frame clones only, minus some. Of under 75,000 clones listed, roughly nine tenths were seen once; the top ten hold roughly 14%. The TCR sequence derives from an adult with an advanced solid tumor such as melanoma, head and neck, liver or kidney cancer. Specimen: CD4+ or CD8+ T cells sorted from blood, collected in a trial of the OX40 agonist ivuxolimab. V gene TRBV4-3 combines with J gene TRBJ2-2; 11 nucleotides align to TRBD2. The CDR3 region has the DNA TGCGCCAGCAGCCACCTAGCGGGAGGCACCGGGGAGCTGTTTTTT. Protein: CASSHLAGGTGELFF.